The subject of this entry is one T cell receptor (beta chain). The assay was immunoSEQ multiplex PCR, and TCRdb's table has in-frame clones only and misses some. Of about 1.9 million clones listed, 93% were seen once; the top ten hold more than 1.5%. The junction had 3 bases not matched to a gene; V was cut back by 4 bases and J by 0 bases. CDR1 SNHLY and CDR2 FYNNEI come from the germline V gene. The CDR3 covers 15 residues. This entry comes from a study of shared clonotypes between healthy human individuals. CD45RO-negative, CCR7-selected cells formed the naive CD8 fraction, which excluded terminally differentiated effector memory CD45RA+ cells.

The sample consisted of naive CD8+ T cells from PBMCs. The origin of this receptor is a young man in good health. Some clones in this sample may be carry-over from other donors' samples. The V call is TRBV2, the J call TRBJ2-1; TRBD2 matches 7 bases. The CDR3 sequence: CASSASGPSYNEQFF. The CDR3 bases are TGTGCCAGCAGTGCTAGCGGACCCTCCTACAATGAGCAGTTCTTC.